Listed below are T cell receptor beta chains from one sample, sequenced in a study of vaccination effects on CD4 cells after COVID-19. Using immunoSEQ multiplex PCR, the repertoire was profiled, and TCRdb retains in-frame clones only, with some absent. The sample lists just over 20,000 clones, 70% occurring once. These receptors lack a known antigen. Here the sequenced sample was CD4+ T cells from PBMCs cultured with HCoV-229E spike peptides, taken before COVID-19 vaccination. All receptors come from a human donor who received a COVID-19 vaccine. The CDR3 runs from the conserved cysteine through the conserved F or W. The order of the fields is J gene, clone size, V gene, D gene, CDR3 protein, CDR3 DNA. The D gene is left open where the match is weak. Rows give clone size only sometimes, using once, few, many, or a class for an expanded clone.

TRBJ2-1 . TRBV29-1 . CSFSGVSYNEQFF TGCAGCTTCTCGGGGGTTAGCTACAATGAGCAGTTCTTC
TRBJ2-7 once TRBV5-8 . CASARSGSYEQYF TGTGCCAGCGCAAGATCCGGGTCCTACGAGCAGTACTTC
TRBJ1-5 . TRBV29-1 . CSVADGVLGNQPQHF TGCAGCGTTGCTGACGGAGTGTTAGGCAATCAGCCCCAGCATTTT
TRBJ2-1 . TRBV29-1 . CSVEGTKSSYNEQFF TGCAGCGTTGAAGGGACAAAAAGCTCCTACAATGAGCAGTTCTTC
TRBJ1-3 few TRBV9 . CASSVGSIAGNTIYF TGTGCCAGCAGCGTAGGGTCGATAGCTGGAAACACCATATATTTT
TRBJ2-1 few TRBV5-8 TRBD2 CASSLRSGRVNEQFF TGTGCCAGCAGCTTAAGGAGCGGGAGGGTTAATGAGCAGTTCTTC
TRBJ2-5 . TRBV18 TRBD2 CASSVLAGGQETQYF TGTGCCAGCTCAGTTCTAGCGGGAGGTCAAGAGACCCAGTACTTC
TRBJ1-3 . TRBV19 TRBD1 CASLPGGRGNTIYF TGTGCCAGCCTCCCAGGGGGCAGGGGAAACACCATATATTTT
TRBJ1-5 . TRBV5-1 . CASSGGNNQPQHF TGCGCCAGCAGCGGCGGGAACAATCAGCCCCAGCATTTT
TRBJ2-2 . TRBV5-4 TRBD2 CASSLSGGTGELFF TGTGCCAGCAGCTTGTCGGGGGGGACCGGGGAGCTGTTTTTT
TRBJ1-3 . TRBV20-1 . CSASPRGLAGNTIYF TGCAGTGCTAGTCCCAGGGGTTTGGCTGGAAACACCATATATTTT
TRBJ1-5 . TRBV27 TRBD1 CGRGQAVVSNQPQHF TGTGGCCGAGGACAGGCCGTTGTTAGCAATCAGCCCCAGCATTTT
TRBJ2-5 . TRBV5-1 TRBD2 CASSLNGGEETQYF TGCGCCAGCAGCTTGAACGGGGGGGAAGAGACCCAGTACTTC
TRBJ2-5 . TRBV5-1 . CASSLGGVQETQYF TGCGCCAGCAGCTTGGGTGGGGTCCAAGAGACCCAGTACTTC
TRBJ2-3 . TRBV19 TRBD1 CASSMTGVTDTQYF TGTGCCAGTAGTATGACAGGGGTCACAGATACGCAGTATTTT
TRBJ1-6 . TRBV6-5 . CASSRSSTGNSPLHF TGTGCCAGCAGCCGAAGTAGTACAGGGAATTCACCCCTCCACTTT
TRBJ2-3 . TRBV6-5 . CASEQWDTQYF TGTGCCAGCGAGCAGTGGGATACGCAGTATTTT
TRBJ2-7 . TRBV19 TRBD2 CASSNAGTSGSYEQYF TGTGCCAGTAGTAACGCCGGGACTAGCGGGAGTTACGAGCAGTACTTC
TRBJ2-5 few TRBV9 . CASSVGTVRETQYF TGTGCCAGCAGCGTAGGGACGGTTCGGGAGACCCAGTACTTC
TRBJ1-5 . TRBV7-8 . CASRLGASNQPQHF TGTGCCAGCAGGCTCGGAGCGAGCAATCAGCCCCAGCATTTT
TRBJ2-7 . TRBV19 . CASSMLRGYEQYF TGTGCCAGTAGTATGTTAAGGGGTTACGAGCAGTACTTC
TRBJ1-2 few TRBV11-2 . CASSFIGNGYTF TGTGCCAGCAGCTTTATTGGGAATGGCTACACCTTC
TRBJ2-1 . TRBV21-1 . CASSKAPRVEFF TGTGCCAGCAGCAAAGCCCCTAGGGTCGAGTTCTTC
TRBJ1-5 . TRBV5-8 . CASSLYRGGDQPQHF TGTGCCAGCAGCTTGTATCGAGGAGGAGATCAGCCCCAGCATTTT
TRBJ1-2 . TRBV9 TRBD1 CASSINQGQGRGYTF TGTGCCAGCAGCATAAACCAGGGACAGGGGAGGGGCTACACCTTC
TRBJ2-5 . TRBV5-4 . CASSSGAGAQETQYF TGTGCCAGCAGCTCCGGGGCGGGCGCACAGGAGACCCAGTACTTC
TRBJ1-2 . TRBV6-5 . CASSIMEGNYGYTF TGTGCCAGCAGTATTATGGAGGGAAACTATGGCTACACCTTC
TRBJ2-3 . TRBV7-8 TRBD1 CASSVYRGTDTQYF TGTGCCAGCAGCGTATACAGGGGGACAGATACGCAGTATTTT
TRBJ2-2 . TRBV5-1 TRBD1 CASSLVGQGNTGELFF TGCGCCAGCAGCTTGGTCGGACAGGGGAACACCGGGGAGCTGTTTTTT
TRBJ1-1 . TRBV7-9 . CASSLAGETEAFF TGTGCCAGCAGCTTAGCAGGGGAGACTGAAGCTTTCTTT
TRBJ1-5 . TRBV6-2/TRBV6-3 . CASSGPRAVSNQPQHF TGTGCCAGCAGTGGCCCCCGGGCAGTTAGCAATCAGCCCCAGCATTTT
TRBJ2-5 few TRBV9 . CASSPTGYQETQYF TGTGCCAGCAGCCCAACGGGGTACCAAGAGACCCAGTACTTC
TRBJ2-7 . TRBV29-1 TRBD1 CSVVTDRGGPREQYF TGCAGCGTGGTCACGGACAGGGGAGGGCCCCGCGAGCAGTACTTC
TRBJ2-1 once TRBV28 . CATFRSDGYNEQFF TGTGCCACTTTTCGCTCAGACGGTTACAATGAGCAGTTCTTC
TRBJ2-5 . TRBV5-4 TRBD2 CASSLKAGGLETQYF TGTGCCAGCAGCTTAAAAGCGGGGGGCCTGGAGACCCAGTACTTC
TRBJ1-1 . TRBV15 . CATSRDRSAGAMNTEAFF TGTGCCACCAGCAGAGATCGGTCGGCAGGGGCGATGAACACTGAAGCTTTCTTT
TRBJ1-1 . TRBV2 TRBD1 CASRTGATEAFF TGTGCCAGCAGGACAGGGGCCACTGAAGCTTTCTTT
TRBJ1-6 . TRBV5-1 TRBD1 CASSRNGQGNSPLHF TGCGCCAGCAGCAGGAACGGACAGGGGAATTCACCCCTCCACTTT
TRBJ2-3 . TRBV12-5 TRBD2 CASGPQLAGRTDTQYF TGTGCTAGTGGTCCCCAACTAGCGGGGCGCACAGATACGCAGTATTTT
TRBJ2-3 . TRBV5-1 . CASSRDGSSTDTQYF TGCGCCAGCAGCCGTGACGGTTCTAGCACAGATACGCAGTATTTT
TRBJ2-7 . TRBV5-6 . CASTPSPGTSYEQYF TGTGCCAGCACCCCGTCCCCAGGGACGTCCTACGAGCAGTACTTC
TRBJ2-7 . TRBV7-9 TRBD1 CASSLGGQFPYEQYF TGTGCCAGCAGCTTAGGGGGACAGTTCCCTTACGAGCAGTACTTC
TRBJ1-1 . TRBV5-1 . CASSALPWANTEAFF TGCGCCAGCAGCGCCTTACCCTGGGCGAACACTGAAGCTTTCTTT
TRBJ2-2 . TRBV27 . CASSFRLTNTGELFF TGTGCCAGCAGTTTTAGGCTAACGAACACCGGGGAGCTGTTTTTT
TRBJ1-4 few TRBV4-1 . CASSQDTTVANEKLFF TGCGCCAGCAGCCAGGATACGACCGTAGCCAATGAAAAACTGTTTTTT
TRBJ2-5 . TRBV5-1 TRBD2 CASRNRLAGGSNQETQYF TGCGCCAGCCGAAACAGACTAGCGGGAGGATCGAACCAAGAGACCCAGTACTTC
TRBJ1-5 . TRBV19 TRBD1 CASRIGQGVTGLSQPQHF TGTGCCAGTAGGATAGGACAGGGGGTAACGGGGTTAAGTCAGCCCCAGCATTTT
TRBJ1-1 few TRBV29-1 . CSVVGDRSTEAFF TGCAGCGTTGTAGGCGACCGATCAACTGAAGCTTTCTTT
TRBJ1-3 . TRBV5-1 . CASSLGWTTASGNTIYF TGCGCCAGCAGCTTGGGATGGACAACTGCCTCTGGAAACACCATATATTTT